This passage covers 16 T cell receptor delta chains from one sample sequenced in a study of human gamma delta and Vdelta1 T cells. TCRdb re-processed the PCR reads via CATT. The sample includes some 4,000 delta-chain clones, about 24% of them seen just once. Sample: naive CD27+ Vdelta1 gamma-delta T cells from blood. All receptors derive from a human donor in good health.

The chain employs TRDV1 and TRDJ1; D might be TRDD3 (7 bases). Germline V gene data show CDR1 as TSWWSYY and CDR2 as QGS. The length of the CDR3 is 20 residues. Trimming shortened V by 1 base and J by 8 bases, and 32 bases separated the two germline ends. The CDR3 nucleotides are TGTGCTCTTGGGGAACAGGGGCAAATTTGTCCTACCCCGGGGATAGGGAAACTCATCTTT. It yields the protein CALGEQGQICPTPGIGKLIF.

The chain carries TRDV1 and TRDJ1, with TRDD3 matching over 8 bases. Germline assignment: CDR1 TSWWSYY and CDR2 QGS. CDR3 length equals 20 residues. J lost 0 bases, V lost 5 bases, and 20 bases had no gene match. The CDR3 DNA is TGTGCTCTTGGGCCACTTCCCCCGGGGGATAAGAGATCGTACACCGATAAACTCATCTTT. Amino acids: CALGPLPPGDKRSYTDKLIF.

This clone showed up just a few times. The chain is built from TRDV1 and TRDJ1; the D gene is possibly TRDD1 (6 bases). In germline, CDR1 is TSWWSYY, CDR2 QGS. Trimming shortened V by 1 base and J by 0 bases, and 33 bases separated the two germline ends. There are 23 residues in the CDR3. CDR3 in amino acids: CALGEPFNFRSPGNKLYTDKLIF. The CDR3 coding sequence is TGTGCTCTTGGGGAACCGTTCAACTTCCGTAGTCCTGGAAATAAGCTTTACACCGATAAACTCATCTTT.

This clone is medium-sized (0.01 to 0.1%) within its sample. A read error is likely here: a far larger clone is one base away. The sample contains more than one DNA sequence encoding this CDR3. V is TRDV1 and J is TRDJ1; TRDD3 agrees at 11 bases. Germline CDR1 and CDR2: TSWWSYY and QGS. CDR3 length: 22 residues. As DNA, the CDR3 is TGTGCCCTTGGGGAACCCTACGTATGGGGGATACGCGGTTGGCAAAACAACAACAAACTCATCTTT. Encoded protein: CALGEPYVWGIRGWQNNNKLIF.

The V gene is TRDV1, the J gene TRDJ1; D is unresolved. Germline V gene sequence: CDR1 TSWWSYY, CDR2 QGS. The CDR3 loop spans 22 amino acids. Deletions cut 1 base from V and 0 bases from J, with 30 bases between. The CDR3 protein is CALGERFGHDLRDVIYTDKLIF. The DNA of the CDR3 is TGTGCTCTTGGGGAACGTTTTGGTCATGATTTGAGGGACGTGATATACACCGATAAACTCATCTTT.

This chain joins TRDV1 and TRDJ1; D ambiguous. The V and J ends lost 2 bases and 0 bases respectively, with 13 bases between them. This CDR3 has 16 amino acids. Germline CDR1 TSWWSYY, CDR2 QGS. CDR3 bases: TGTGCTCTTGGGGAAGGGCCCCGGGCGTACACCGATAAACTCATCTTT. Translation: CALGEGPRAYTDKLIF.

Concerning this clone itself: Possible read error: a much larger clone is one base away. The J gene is TRDJ1, the V gene TRDV1; unclear D gene. The germline gives CDR1 TSWWSYY, CDR2 QGS. V was clipped by 0 bases and J by 0 bases, with 14 bases between them. This CDR3 region has 17 residues. CDR3 DNA sequence: TGTGCTCTTGGGGAACTCATGAGTGTCCCGTACACCGATAAACTCATCTTT. It yields the protein CALGELMSVPYTDKLIF.

This clone was found a few times. The chain couples TRDV1 to TRDJ1; 11 positions match TRDD3. From germline, CDR1 is TSWWSYY and CDR2 QGS. J gave up 8 bases and V 2 bases, and 7 bases lay outside the gene matches. CDR3 length: 15 amino acids. The CDR3 here is CALGEGGLGDTKLIF. The CDR3 DNA follows: TGTGCTCTTGGGGAAGGGGGATTGGGGGATACGAAACTCATCTTT.

This clone appeared many times. This likely reflects a read error, since a far larger clone is one base away. This rearrangement joins TRDV1 to TRDJ1, with TRDD3 matching 8 bases. After removal of 5 bases from V and 2 bases from J, the junction contained 25 bases not matched to a gene. The CDR3 has 21 amino acids. Germline V gene sequence: CDR1 TSWWSYY, CDR2 QGS. The CDR3 DNA reads TGTGCTCTTGGGCCCTCAAAATGGGCCTTCCCTCTTGTGGGGGATACCGATAAACTCATCTTT. Translated: CALGPSKWAFPLVGDTDKLIF.

Comments on this clone: A far larger clone is only one base removed, so a read error is likely. This sample includes further DNA sequences coding for the same CDR3. The chain employs TRDV1 and TRDJ1; 9 bases are shared with TRDD3. Germline values: CDR1 TSWWSYY, CDR2 QGS. The CDR3 has 20 residues. The CDR3 nucleotides are TGTGCTCTTGGGGCCCCCACTCTCAAGTACTGGGGGAGGTACACCGATAAGCTCATCTTT. Protein product: CALGAPTLKYWGRYTDKLIF.

This clone came up a few times. The chain has TRDV1 and TRDJ1; no clear D. Between the trimmed V and J ends, which lost 0 bases and 5 bases, there was a span of 25 bases. Germline CDR1 and CDR2: TSWWSYY and QGS. The CDR3 has 19 amino acids. CDR3 loop: CALGELAPRRDGVPDKLIF. The CDR3 DNA reads as TGTGCTCTTGGGGAACTAGCCCCAAGACGCGACGGGGTACCGGATAAACTCATCTTT.

Points on this clone: The likely explanation is a read error, given a far larger clone one base away. This sample includes further DNA sequences coding for the same CDR3. The chain is built from TRDV1 and TRDJ1; 9 nucleotides line up with TRDD3. Germline V gene data show CDR1 as TSWWSYY and CDR2 as QGS. V gave up 0 bases and J gave up 3 bases; unmatched junction bases: 23. This CDR3 is built from 22 residues. CDR3 in amino acids: CALGELPLPALLGDTRSDKLIF. The CDR3 DNA is TGTGCTCTTGGGGAACTTCCCCTCCCTGCCCTACTAGGGGATACGCGATCCGATAAACTCATCTTT.

A few counts support this clone. This rearrangement joins TRDV1 to TRDJ1; 12 positions match TRDD3. CDR1 is TSWWSYY and CDR2 is QGS in the germline V gene. This CDR3 has 24 residues. J lost 0 bases, V lost 1 base, and 24 bases had no gene match. The CDR3, as DNA: TGTGCTCTTGGGGAACAGGTCCGAACTTCCTACTGGGGGATACTCAGAGAGTACACCGATAAACTCATCTTT. Translating it yields CALGEQVRTSYWGILREYTDKLIF.

This clone has more than one count but fewer than ten. The chain has TRDV1 and TRDJ1, with 13 bases identical to TRDD3. The CDR3 extends over 27 amino acids. The V segment lost 2 bases and the J segment 0 bases; nucleotides outside the gene matches: 33. Germline V lookup: CDR1 TSWWSYY, CDR2 QGS. The CDR3 region is CALGELIGSMGTGGYAGEPINTDKLIF. The CDR3 coding sequence is TGTGCTCTTGGGGAATTAATTGGGTCTATGGGTACTGGGGGATACGCTGGGGAGCCAATAAACACCGATAAACTCATCTTT.

Only a few counts were recorded for this clone. The rearrangement uses TRDV1 and TRDJ1, with D perhaps matching TRDD3 (10 bases). Germline assignment: CDR1 TSWWSYY and CDR2 QGS. V gave up 0 bases and J gave up 0 bases, with 23 bases separating them. The CDR3 contains 20 residues. The CDR3, as DNA: TGTGCTCTTGGGGAACTAGGACCTTCCTACTGGGGGATCAACACCGATAAACTCATCTTT. It encodes CALGELGPSYWGINTDKLIF.

This clone is medium-sized by share. Within the sample, other DNA sequences also encode this same CDR3. The rearrangement uses TRDV1 and TRDJ1, with 9 bases matching TRDD3. CDR1 is TSWWSYY and CDR2 is QGS in the germline V gene. The CDR3 sequence is 19 residues long. With 0 bases clipped from V and 1 base from J, the junction kept 12 bases outside the gene matches. The CDR3 bases are TGTGCTCTTGGGGAACTTCCACGGGGATACGCGAAACCCACCGATAAACTCATCTTT. Translated: CALGELPRGYAKPTDKLIF.